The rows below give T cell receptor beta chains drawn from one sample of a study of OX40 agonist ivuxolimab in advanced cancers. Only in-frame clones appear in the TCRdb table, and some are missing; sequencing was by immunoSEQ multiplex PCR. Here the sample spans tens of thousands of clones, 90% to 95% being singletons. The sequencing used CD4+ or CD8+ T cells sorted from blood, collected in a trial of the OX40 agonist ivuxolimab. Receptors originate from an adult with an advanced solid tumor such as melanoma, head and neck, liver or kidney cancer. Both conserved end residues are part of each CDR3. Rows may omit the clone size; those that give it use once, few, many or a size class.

CDR3 protein: CAWTPRGRGTEAFF
V gene: TRBV30
J gene: TRBJ1-1
clone size: NA

CDR3 protein: CASSWTAGANVLTF
V gene: TRBV19
J gene: TRBJ2-6
clone size: NA

CDR3 protein: CASSDSWGVQYEQYF
V gene: TRBV6-4
J gene: TRBJ2-7
clone size: NA

CDR3 protein: CASSLAVQNTEAFF
V gene: TRBV5-1
J gene: TRBJ1-1
clone size: NA

CDR3 protein: CASSQQALSGANVLTF
V gene: TRBV16
J gene: TRBJ2-6
clone size: NA

CDR3 protein: CASSAHPGSNQPQHF
V gene: TRBV9
J gene: TRBJ1-5
clone size: once

CDR3 protein: CASSQPRTYEQYF
V gene: TRBV21-1
J gene: TRBJ2-7
clone size: NA

CDR3 protein: CASSTGQGSEKLFF
V gene: TRBV19
J gene: TRBJ1-4
clone size: NA

CDR3 protein: CASSAGDIVGNTIYF
V gene: TRBV9
J gene: TRBJ1-3
clone size: NA

CDR3 protein: CASRPGTVAYYGYTF
V gene: TRBV19
J gene: TRBJ1-2
clone size: NA

CDR3 protein: CASSPRSGGDEKLFF
V gene: TRBV18
J gene: TRBJ1-4
clone size: NA

CDR3 protein: CASSLVPPRASGANVLTF
V gene: TRBV27
J gene: TRBJ2-6
clone size: NA

CDR3 protein: CASSPGQGLYGYTF
V gene: TRBV18
J gene: TRBJ1-2
clone size: NA

CDR3 protein: CASSRTGDGTEAFF
V gene: TRBV11-3
J gene: TRBJ1-1
clone size: once

CDR3 protein: CASSAWSRTNTEAFF
V gene: TRBV19
J gene: TRBJ1-1
clone size: NA

CDR3 protein: CASSLSLGGSDYNEQFF
V gene: TRBV11-2
J gene: TRBJ2-1
clone size: NA